The 4 T cell receptor beta chains in this list originate from one sample, sequenced in a study of blood T cell repertoires in COVID-19. This table comes from immunoSEQ multiplex PCR, and its TCRdb copy is limited to in-frame clones, with some not included. The profile shows around 130,000 clones, roughly 81% of them singletons. Specimen: peripheral blood. The source is a human donor in a cohort sampled during active COVID-19.

This chain joins TRBV24-1 and TRBJ1-2; 7 nucleotides line up with TRBD1. Germline V gives CDR1 KGHDR, CDR2 SFDVKD. J lost 4 bases, V lost 3 bases, and 1 base had no gene match. CDR3 length: 13 residues. The CDR3 reads CATSDHRGYGYTF. The CDR3 bases are TGTGCCACCAGTGATCACAGGGGCTATGGCTACACCTTC.

The CDR3 here is CATGMEGLSSNQPQHF. In DNA, the CDR3 is TGTGCCACCGGGATGGAGGGGCTTTCGAGCAATCAGCCCCAGCATTTT. The chain combines TRBV2 with TRBJ1-5; D may be TRBD1 (5 bases). This CDR3 spans 16 amino acids. Trimming shortened V by 10 bases and J by 1 base, and 20 bases separated the two germline ends. The germline V gene encodes CDR1 SNHLY and CDR2 FYNNEI.

The chain carries TRBV7-9 and TRBJ1-2; D might be TRBD1 (6 bases). Trimming stripped 5 bases from V and 1 base from J, with 8 bases between. Germline values: CDR1 SEHNR, CDR2 FQNEAQ (reference sequence). The CDR3 sequence is 13 residues long. CDR3 nucleotide sequence: TGTGCCAGCAGCCCAGGGGTTAACTATGGCTACACCTTC. Translating it yields CASSPGVNYGYTF. The full variable domain, with the rest looked up from reference TRBV7-9 and TRBJ1-2, is DTGVSQNPRHKITKRGQNVTFRCDPISEHNRLYWYRQTLGQGPEFLTYFQNEAQLEKSRLLSDRFSAERPKGSFSTLEIQRTEQGDSAMYLCASSPGVNYGYTFGSGTRLTVV.

The rearrangement links TRBV2 to TRBJ2-3; the match to TRBD2 covers 13 bases. Germline V gene sequence: CDR1 SNHLY, CDR2 FYNNEI. The V and J ends lost 5 bases and 1 base, in that order; junction bases with no gene match: 6. This CDR3 comprises 17 residues. CDR3 DNA: TGTGCCAGCAGTCCCGGGACTAGCGGGGTTGGCACAGATACGCAGTATTTT. This encodes CASSPGTSGVGTDTQYF.